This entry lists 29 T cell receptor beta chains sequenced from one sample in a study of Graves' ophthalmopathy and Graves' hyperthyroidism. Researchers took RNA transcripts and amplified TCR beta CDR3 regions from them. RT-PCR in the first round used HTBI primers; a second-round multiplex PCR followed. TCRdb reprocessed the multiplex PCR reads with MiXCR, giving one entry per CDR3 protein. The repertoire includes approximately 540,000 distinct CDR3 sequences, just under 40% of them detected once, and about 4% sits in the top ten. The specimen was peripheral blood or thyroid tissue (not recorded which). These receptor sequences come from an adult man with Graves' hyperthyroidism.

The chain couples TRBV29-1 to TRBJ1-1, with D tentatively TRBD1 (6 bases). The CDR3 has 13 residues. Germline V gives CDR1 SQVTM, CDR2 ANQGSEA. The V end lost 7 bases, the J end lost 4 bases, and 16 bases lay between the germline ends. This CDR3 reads CSAEVGGPTEAFF. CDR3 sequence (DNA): TGCAGCGCCGAGGTGGGGGGGCCCACTGAAGCTTTCTTT.

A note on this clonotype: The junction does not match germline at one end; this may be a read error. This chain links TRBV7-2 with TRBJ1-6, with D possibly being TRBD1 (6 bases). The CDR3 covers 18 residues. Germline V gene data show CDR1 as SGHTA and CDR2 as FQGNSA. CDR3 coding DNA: TGTGCCAGCAGCCCAGCGGGACAATTAGGCTCCTTTAATTCACCCCTCCACTTT. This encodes CASSPAGQLGSFNSPLHF.

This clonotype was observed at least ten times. Written as DNA, the CDR3 is TGTGCCAGCAGTTTCGGGGGAGCCTACGAGCAGTACTTC. It specifies CASSFGGAYEQYF. The chain joins TRBV12-3 or TRBV12-4 to TRBJ2-7; maybe TRBD2 (6 bases). The V end was cut by 3 bases, the J end by 2 bases, with 8 bases between. The CDR3 length is 13 residues.

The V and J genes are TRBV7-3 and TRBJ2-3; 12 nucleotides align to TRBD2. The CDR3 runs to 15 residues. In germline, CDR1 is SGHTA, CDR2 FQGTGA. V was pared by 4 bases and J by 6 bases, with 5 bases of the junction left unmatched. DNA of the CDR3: TGTGCCAGCAGCTCTAGCGGGGGGGTGAGTGATACGCAGTATTTT. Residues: CASSSSGGVSDTQYF.

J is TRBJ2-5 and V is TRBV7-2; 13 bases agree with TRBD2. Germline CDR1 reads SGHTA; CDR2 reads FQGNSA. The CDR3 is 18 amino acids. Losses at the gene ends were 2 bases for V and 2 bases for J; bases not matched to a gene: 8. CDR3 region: CASSLPWGLAGLQETQYF. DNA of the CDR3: TGTGCCAGCAGCTTACCCTGGGGACTAGCGGGGCTTCAAGAGACCCAGTACTTC.

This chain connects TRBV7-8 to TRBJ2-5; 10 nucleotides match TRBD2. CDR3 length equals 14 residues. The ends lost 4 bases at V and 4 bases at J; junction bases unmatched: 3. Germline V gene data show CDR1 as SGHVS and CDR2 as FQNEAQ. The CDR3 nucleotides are TGTGCCAGCAGCTCCCCTAGCGGGAGAGAGACCCAGTACTTC. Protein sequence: CASSSPSGRETQYF.

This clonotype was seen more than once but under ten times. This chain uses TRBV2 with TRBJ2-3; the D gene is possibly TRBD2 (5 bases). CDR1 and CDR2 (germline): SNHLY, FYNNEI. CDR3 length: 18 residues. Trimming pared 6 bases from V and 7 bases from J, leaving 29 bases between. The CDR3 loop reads CASSHTVPEDRLRHTQYF. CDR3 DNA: TGTGCCAGCAGCCACACCGTTCCTGAGGATCGACTACGTCATACGCAGTATTTT.

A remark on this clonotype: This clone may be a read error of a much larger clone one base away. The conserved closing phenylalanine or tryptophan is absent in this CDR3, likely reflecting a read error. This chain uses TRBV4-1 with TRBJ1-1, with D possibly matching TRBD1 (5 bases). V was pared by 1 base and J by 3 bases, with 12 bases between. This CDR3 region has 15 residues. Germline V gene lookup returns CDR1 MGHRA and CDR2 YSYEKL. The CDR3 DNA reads TGCGCCAGCAGCCAAGGGAGGGGCCGGGACACTGAAGCTTTCTCT. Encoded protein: CASSQGRGRDTEAFS.

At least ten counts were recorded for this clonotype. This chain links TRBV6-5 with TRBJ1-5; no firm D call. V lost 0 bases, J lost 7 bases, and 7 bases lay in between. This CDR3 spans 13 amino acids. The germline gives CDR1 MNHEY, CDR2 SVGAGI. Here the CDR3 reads CASSYSQWQPQHF. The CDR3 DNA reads TGTGCCAGCAGTTACTCGCAGTGGCAGCCCCAGCATTTT.

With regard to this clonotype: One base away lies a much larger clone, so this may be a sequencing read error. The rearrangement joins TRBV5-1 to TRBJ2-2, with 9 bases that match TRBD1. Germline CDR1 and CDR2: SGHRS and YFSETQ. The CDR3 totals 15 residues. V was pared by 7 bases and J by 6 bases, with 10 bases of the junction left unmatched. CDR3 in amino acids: CASGIGTGKAGELFF. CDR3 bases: TGCGCCAGCGGCATTGGGACAGGGAAGGCCGGGGAGCTGTTTTTT.

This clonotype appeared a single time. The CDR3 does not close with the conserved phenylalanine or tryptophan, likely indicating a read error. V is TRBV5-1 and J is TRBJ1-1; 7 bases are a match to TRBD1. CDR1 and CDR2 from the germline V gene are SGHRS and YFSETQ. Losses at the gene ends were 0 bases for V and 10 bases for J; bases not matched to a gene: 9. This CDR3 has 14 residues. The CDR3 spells CASSLEAQGVGAFL. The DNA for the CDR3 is TGCGCCAGCAGCTTGGAGGCTCAGGGGGTTGGAGCTTTCCTT.

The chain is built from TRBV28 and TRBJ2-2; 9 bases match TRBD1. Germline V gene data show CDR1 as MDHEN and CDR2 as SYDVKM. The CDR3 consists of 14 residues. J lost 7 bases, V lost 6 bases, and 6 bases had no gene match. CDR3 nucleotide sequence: TGTGCCAGCAGAAAAACAGGGGGCAGCGGGGAGCTGTTTTTT. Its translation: CASRKTGGSGELFF.

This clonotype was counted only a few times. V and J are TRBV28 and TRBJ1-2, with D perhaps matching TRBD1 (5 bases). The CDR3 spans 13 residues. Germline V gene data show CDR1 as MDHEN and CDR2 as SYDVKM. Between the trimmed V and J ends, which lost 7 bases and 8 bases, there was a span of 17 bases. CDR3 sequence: CASTAIGGSGYTF. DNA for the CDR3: TGTGCCAGCACCGCCATCGGGGGTTCAGGCTACACCTTC.

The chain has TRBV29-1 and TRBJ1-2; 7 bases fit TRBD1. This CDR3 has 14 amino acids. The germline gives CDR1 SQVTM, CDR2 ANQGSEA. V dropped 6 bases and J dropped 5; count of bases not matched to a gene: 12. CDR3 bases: TGCAGCGTGACAGGGCCGGGGAATAGGTATGGCTACACCTTC. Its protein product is CSVTGPGNRYGYTF. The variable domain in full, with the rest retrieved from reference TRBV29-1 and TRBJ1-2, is SAVISQKPSRDICQRGTSLTIQCQVDSQVTMMFWYRQQPGQSLTLIATANQGSEATYESGFVIDKFPISRPNLTFSTLTVSNMSPEDSSIYLCSVTGPGNRYGYTFGSGTRLTVV.

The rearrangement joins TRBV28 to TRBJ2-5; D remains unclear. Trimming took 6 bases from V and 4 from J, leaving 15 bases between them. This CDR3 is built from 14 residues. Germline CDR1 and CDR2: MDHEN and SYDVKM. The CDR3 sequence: CASSTFPQAETQYF. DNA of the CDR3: TGTGCCAGCAGCACCTTTCCGCAGGCAGAGACCCAGTACTTC.

The CDR3, as DNA: TGCAGTGCTAGTGCCCTGACCACTGAAGCTTTCTTT. This codes for CSASALTTEAFF. V and J are TRBV20-1 and TRBJ1-1; the D is unclear. This CDR3 has 12 amino acids. CDR1 and CDR2 (germline): DFQATT, SNEGSKA (reference sequence). The V end was cut by 3 bases, the J end by 4 bases, with 9 bases between.

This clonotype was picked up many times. This chain's CDR3 is CATSGGLSRGDSYGYTF. DNA of the CDR3: TGTGCCACCAGCGGCGGTTTAAGCAGGGGAGATAGCTATGGCTACACCTTC. V usage is TRBV15 and J usage is TRBJ1-2; D may be TRBD1 (6 bases). The V gene lost 5 bases and the J gene lost 4 bases, with 23 bases spanning the gap. Looked up from germline, CDR1 is LNHNV and CDR2 is YYDKDF (reference sequence). There are 17 residues in the CDR3. Combining the CDR3 with reference TRBV15 and TRBJ1-2 gives the whole variable domain DAMVIQNPRYQVTQFGKPVTLSCSQTLNHNVMYWYQQKSSQAPKLLFHYYDKDFNNEADTPDNFQSRRPNTSFCFLDIRSPGLGDTAMYLCATSGGLSRGDSYGYTFGSGTRLTVV.

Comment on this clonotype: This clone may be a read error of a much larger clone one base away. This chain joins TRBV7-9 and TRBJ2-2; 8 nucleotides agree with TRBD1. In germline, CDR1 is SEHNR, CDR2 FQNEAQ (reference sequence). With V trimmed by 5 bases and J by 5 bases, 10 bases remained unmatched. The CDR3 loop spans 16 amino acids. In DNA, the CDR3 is TGTGCCAGCAGCCTACGGACAGGGAAGGGAACCGGGGAGCTGTTTTTT. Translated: CASSLRTGKGTGELFF.

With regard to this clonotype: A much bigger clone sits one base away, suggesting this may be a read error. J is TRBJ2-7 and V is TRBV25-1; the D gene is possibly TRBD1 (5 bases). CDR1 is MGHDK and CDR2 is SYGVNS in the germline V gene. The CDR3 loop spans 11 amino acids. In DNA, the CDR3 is TGTGCCAGCAAGGGGCTGTACGAGCGGTACTTC. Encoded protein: CASKGLYERYF.

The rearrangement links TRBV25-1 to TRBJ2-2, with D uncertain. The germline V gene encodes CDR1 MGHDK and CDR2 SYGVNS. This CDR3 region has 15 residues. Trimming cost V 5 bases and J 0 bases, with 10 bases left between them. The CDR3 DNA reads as TGTGCCAGCAGTTTACTCCTTTCGAACACCGGGGAGCTGTTTTTT. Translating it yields CASSLLLSNTGELFF.

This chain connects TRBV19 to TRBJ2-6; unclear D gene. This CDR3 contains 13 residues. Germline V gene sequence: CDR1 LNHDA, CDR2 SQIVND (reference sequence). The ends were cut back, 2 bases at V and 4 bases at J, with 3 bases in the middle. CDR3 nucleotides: TGTGCCAGTAGTATATCAGGGGCCAACGTCCTGACTTTC. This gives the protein CASSISGANVLTF.

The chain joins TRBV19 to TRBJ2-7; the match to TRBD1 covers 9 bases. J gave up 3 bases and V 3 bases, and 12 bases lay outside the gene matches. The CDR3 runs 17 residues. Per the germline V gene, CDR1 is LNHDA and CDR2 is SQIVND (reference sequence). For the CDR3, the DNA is TGTGCCAGTAGTATCGGGGAAAACATGGACAGGGGCTACGAGCAGTACTTC. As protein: CASSIGENMDRGYEQYF.

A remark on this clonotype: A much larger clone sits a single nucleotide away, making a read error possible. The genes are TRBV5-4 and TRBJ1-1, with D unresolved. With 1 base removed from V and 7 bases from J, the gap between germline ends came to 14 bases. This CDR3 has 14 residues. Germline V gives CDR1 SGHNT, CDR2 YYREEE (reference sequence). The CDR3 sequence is CASSLSGCPIEAFF. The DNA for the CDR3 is TGTGCCAGCAGCTTGTCGGGGTGCCCGATTGAAGCTTTCTTT.

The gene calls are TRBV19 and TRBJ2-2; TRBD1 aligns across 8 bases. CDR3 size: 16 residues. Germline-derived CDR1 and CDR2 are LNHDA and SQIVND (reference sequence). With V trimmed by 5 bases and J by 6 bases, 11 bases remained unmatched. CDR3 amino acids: CASSSYSGGRAGELFF. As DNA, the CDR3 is TGTGCCAGTAGTTCCTACTCAGGGGGCAGGGCCGGGGAGCTGTTTTTT.

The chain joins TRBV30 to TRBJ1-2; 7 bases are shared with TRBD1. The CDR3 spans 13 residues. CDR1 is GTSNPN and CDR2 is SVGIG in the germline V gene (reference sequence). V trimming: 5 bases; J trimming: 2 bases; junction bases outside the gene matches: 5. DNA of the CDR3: TGTGCCTGGGTTGACAGGGTAAACTATGGCTACACCTTC. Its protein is CAWVDRVNYGYTF.

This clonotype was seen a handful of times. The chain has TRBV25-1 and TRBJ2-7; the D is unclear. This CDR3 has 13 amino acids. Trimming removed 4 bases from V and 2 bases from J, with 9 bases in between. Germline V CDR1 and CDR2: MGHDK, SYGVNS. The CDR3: CASSGSPTYEQYF. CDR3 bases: TGTGCCAGCAGTGGGTCTCCGACCTACGAGCAGTACTTC.

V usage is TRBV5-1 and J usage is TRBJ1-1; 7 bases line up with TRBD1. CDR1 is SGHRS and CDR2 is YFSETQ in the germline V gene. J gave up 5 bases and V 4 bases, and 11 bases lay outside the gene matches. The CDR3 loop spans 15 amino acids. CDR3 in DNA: TGCGCCAGCAGCCTCGGGACAGAGGAGGGGACTGAAGCTTTCTTT. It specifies CASSLGTEEGTEAFF.

Here the CDR3 DNA reads TGTGCCACCAGTGATTACAGCACTAACTATGGCTACACCTTC. Its translation is CATSDYSTNYGYTF. The V and J genes are TRBV24-1 and TRBJ1-2; no firm D call. The germline CDR1 and CDR2 sequences are KGHDR and SFDVKD. V was trimmed by 2 bases and J by 0 bases, leaving 6 bases between them. The CDR3 spans 14 residues.

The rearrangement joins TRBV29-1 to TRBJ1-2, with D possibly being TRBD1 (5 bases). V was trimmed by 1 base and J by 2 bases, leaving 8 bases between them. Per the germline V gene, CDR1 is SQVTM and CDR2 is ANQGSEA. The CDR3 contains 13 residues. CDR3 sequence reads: CSVEGGVNYGYTF. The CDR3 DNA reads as TGCAGCGTTGAAGGAGGGGTAAACTATGGCTACACCTTC. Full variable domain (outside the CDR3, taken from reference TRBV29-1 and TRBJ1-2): SAVISQKPSRDICQRGTSLTIQCQVDSQVTMMFWYRQQPGQSLTLIATANQGSEATYESGFVIDKFPISRPNLTFSTLTVSNMSPEDSSIYLCSVEGGVNYGYTFGSGTRLTVV.